A single sample gave rise to the 27 T cell receptor beta chains below, sequenced in a study of T cell responses to AZD1222 COVID-19 vaccine. Libraries were prepared by immunoSEQ multiplex PCR; TCRdb keeps only in-frame clonotypes and omits some of them. The data show under 95,000 clones, about nine tenths seen once. This sample comprised peripheral blood, obtained 28 days after the second AZD1222 dose. These receptors all stem from an adult who received the AZD1222 COVID-19 vaccine.

The J gene is TRBJ2-7, the V gene TRBV28; TRBD2 agrees at 14 bases. The CDR3 has 18 amino acids. After removal of 6 bases from V and 9 bases from J, the junction contained 19 bases not matched to a gene. CDR1 and CDR2 (germline): MDHEN, SYDVKM. CDR3 in amino acids: CASSLIVGLAGARKGQYF. The CDR3 region has the DNA TGTGCCAGCAGCCTTATAGTGGGACTAGCGGGAGCGAGGAAGGGGCAGTACTTC.

The chain has TRBV6-5 and TRBJ1-3; a weak D match, TRBD1 (6 bases). The CDR3 is 15 amino acids. The germline CDR1 and CDR2 sequences are MNHEY and SVGAGI. V was cut by 6 bases and J by 0 bases, with 12 bases left in between. The CDR3 region is CASRPDRFSGNTIYF. For the CDR3, the DNA is TGTGCCAGCAGACCTGACAGGTTCTCTGGAAACACCATATATTTT.

J is TRBJ2-1 and V is TRBV28; TRBD1 agrees at 9 bases. This CDR3 contains 15 residues. Losses at the gene ends were 7 bases for V and 5 bases for J; bases not matched to a gene: 9. Germline assignment: CDR1 MDHEN and CDR2 SYDVKM. The CDR3 loop is CASTRTGAENNEQFF. CDR3 nucleotide sequence: TGTGCCAGCACCCGGACAGGGGCGGAAAACAATGAGCAGTTCTTC.

This chain uses TRBV28 with TRBJ1-3; D is undetermined. The CDR3 consists of 18 residues. Between the trimmed V and J ends, which lost 6 bases and 0 bases, there was a span of 21 bases. Germline V lookup: CDR1 MDHEN, CDR2 SYDVKM. The CDR3 nucleotides are TGTGCCAGCAGAAAATTGTTCGGCGGGTCCTCCTCTGGAAACACCATATATTTT. Its translation is CASRKLFGGSSSGNTIYF. The variable domain in full, completed from reference TRBV28 and TRBJ1-3, reads DVKVTQSSRYLVKRTGEKVFLECVQDMDHENMFWYRQDPGLGLRLIYFSYDVKMKEKGDIPEGYSVSREKKERFSLILESASTNQTSMYLCASRKLFGGSSSGNTIYFGEGSWLTVV.

This chain uses TRBV5-1 with TRBJ2-1, with TRBD1 matching over 7 bases. Germline CDR1 reads SGHRS; CDR2 reads YFSETQ. The CDR3 has 16 amino acids. Trimming removed 3 bases from V and 5 bases from J; junction bases left unmatched: 11. The CDR3 loop reads CASSYAWRTGNNEQFF. The CDR3 DNA follows: TGCGCCAGCAGCTACGCCTGGAGGACAGGCAACAATGAGCAGTTCTTC.

The chain combines TRBV25-1 with TRBJ2-3; D perhaps matches TRBD2 (6 bases). V was shortened by 3 bases and J by 2 bases, with 15 bases between the two germline ends. CDR1 MGHDK and CDR2 SYGVNS come from the germline V gene. This CDR3 region has 16 residues. Here the CDR3 reads CASSDLRDSPTDTQYF. CDR3 nucleotides: TGTGCCAGCAGTGACCTCCGGGACTCCCCCACAGATACGCAGTATTTT.

This clone was seen just once. The chain links TRBV19 to TRBJ1-2, with D perhaps matching TRBD1 (5 bases). With 0 bases removed from V and 5 bases from J, the gap between germline ends came to 7 bases. The germline V gene has CDR1 LNHDA and CDR2 SQIVND (reference sequence). The CDR3 is made up of 13 amino acids. The CDR3 nucleotides are TGTGCCAGTAGTATAGACAGGGAATATGGCTACACCTTC. Amino acids: CASSIDREYGYTF.

The rearrangement joins TRBV5-1 to TRBJ2-1; maybe TRBD1 (6 bases). Germline loops: CDR1 SGHRS, CDR2 YFSETQ. The V and J ends lost 5 bases and 1 base respectively, with 10 bases between them. The CDR3 is 14 amino acids. CDR3 in amino acids: CASRTGESYNEQFF. CDR3 DNA sequence: TGCGCCAGCAGGACAGGCGAATCCTACAATGAGCAGTTCTTC.

The genes are TRBV7-9 and TRBJ1-4; no reliable D call. Germline loops: CDR1 SEHNR, CDR2 FQNEAQ (reference sequence). This CDR3 is 11 amino acids long. The V end was cut by 4 bases, the J end by 15 bases, with 12 bases between. CDR3 bases: TGTGCCAGCAGCTCCGAAAAGGAGGTGTTTTTT. As protein: CASSSEKEVFF.

Worth noting for this clone: The sample has other DNA sequences that encode this CDR3 too. V usage is TRBV6-6 and J usage is TRBJ1-2; 8 bases are shared with TRBD1. V shed 5 bases and J 5 bases; nucleotides not matched to a gene: 4. Germline V CDR1 and CDR2: MNHNY, SVGAGI (reference sequence). CDR3 length: 13 amino acids. The DNA of the CDR3 is TGTGCCAGCAGTCCGACAGGGGATTATGGCTACACCTTC. Its protein product is CASSPTGDYGYTF.

This chain connects TRBV15 to TRBJ2-1, with D possibly TRBD2 on 7 matching bases. The germline V and J ends were trimmed by 0 bases and 8 bases, with 14 bases remaining between them. Germline V lookup: CDR1 LNHNV, CDR2 YYDKDF (reference sequence). The CDR3 contains 15 residues. The CDR3 reads CATSRERGGLDEQFF. DNA of the CDR3: TGTGCCACCAGCAGAGAGAGGGGGGGCCTAGATGAGCAGTTCTTC. The full variable domain, completed using reference TRBV15 and TRBJ2-1, is DAMVIQNPRYQVTQFGKPVTLSCSQTLNHNVMYWYQQKSSQAPKLLFHYYDKDFNNEADTPDNFQSRRPNTSFCFLDIRSPGLGDTAMYLCATSRERGGLDEQFFGPGTRLTVL.

The chain recombines TRBV4-1 with TRBJ2-7; 13 nucleotides match TRBD2. V lost 4 bases and J lost 5; bases outside the gene matches: 8. Germline CDR1 MGHRA, CDR2 YSYEKL. This CDR3 is 16 amino acids long. CDR3 sequence: CASSPFGTSGEDEQYF. The CDR3 DNA is TGCGCCAGCAGCCCGTTCGGGACTAGCGGGGAGGACGAGCAGTACTTC.

The chain uses TRBV4-1 and TRBJ1-2; the D is unclear. The CDR3 has 15 residues. Germline assignment: CDR1 MGHRA and CDR2 YSYEKL. Between the trimmed V and J ends, which lost 4 bases and 4 bases, there was a span of 16 bases. The CDR3 DNA follows: TGCGCCAGCAGCCTATTAGATAAACTTGGCTATGGCTACACCTTC. Its protein is CASSLLDKLGYGYTF.

The chain is built from TRBV6-2 or TRBV6-3 and TRBJ1-1; D gene uncertain. The length of the CDR3 is 14 residues. V was pared by 0 bases and J by 4 bases, with 9 bases between. Germline CDR1 and CDR2: MNHEY and SVGEGT. In nucleotides, the CDR3 is TGTGCCAGCAGTTACTCGGGGATGGGCACTGAAGCTTTCTTT. This translates into CASSYSGMGTEAFF.

DNA of the CDR3: TGCGCCAGCAGCTTGACGGGGGCCTACGAGCAGTACTTC. Translating gives CASSLTGAYEQYF. The rearrangement uses TRBV5-1 and TRBJ2-7, with a tentative D call TRBD2 (6 bases). The germline V gene has CDR1 SGHRS and CDR2 YFSETQ. This CDR3 is 13 amino acids long. Trimming took off 1 base at V and 2 bases at J, with 7 bases between the two ends.

The CDR3 bases are TGTGCCAGCAGGACAAGCGACGATTATGGCTACACCTTC. The encoded protein is CASRTSDDYGYTF. The chain is built from TRBV4-2 and TRBJ1-2; D unclear. Germline CDR1 LGHNA, CDR2 YNFKEQ. The CDR3 runs to 13 residues. V lost 6 bases to trimming and J lost 5 bases, with 13 bases between them.

This chain joins TRBV6-5 and TRBJ1-1; no definite D call. The CDR3 loop spans 13 amino acids. The germline V and J ends were trimmed by 3 bases and 0 bases, with 5 bases remaining between them. Germline lookup yields CDR1 MNHEY and CDR2 SVGAGI. DNA of the CDR3: TGTGCCAGCAGTTATGCGTTGAACACTGAAGCTTTCTTT. Encoded protein: CASSYALNTEAFF.

The chain carries TRBV7-2 and TRBJ2-1; TRBD2 matches 10 bases. The J segment lost 7 bases and the V segment lost 3 bases, leaving 9 bases of the junction unmatched. Germline V lookup: CDR1 SGHTA, CDR2 FQGNSA. The CDR3 contains 16 residues. The CDR3 bases are TGTGCCAGCAGCTTTTCTCCTAGCGGGGGTAGAAATGAGCAGTTCTTC. As protein: CASSFSPSGGRNEQFF.

V and J are TRBV29-1 and TRBJ1-1; 7 bases fit TRBD1. CDR3 length: 16 amino acids. V trimming: 4 bases; J trimming: 0 bases; junction bases outside the gene matches: 11. Per the germline V gene, CDR1 is SQVTM and CDR2 is ANQGSEA. Here the CDR3 reads CSVVSRRGVLNTEAFF. The CDR3 DNA is TGCAGCGTTGTCTCACGCAGGGGGGTATTGAACACTGAAGCTTTCTTT.

This clone has a single count. This chain uses TRBV19 with TRBJ1-1; D remains unclear. The CDR3 has 14 residues. Germline V gives CDR1 LNHDA, CDR2 SQIVND (reference sequence). V was clipped by 7 bases and J by 0 bases, with 12 bases between them. CDR3 coding DNA: TGTGCCAGTACTTCCCACCAGCTGAACACTGAAGCTTTCTTT. Protein product: CASTSHQLNTEAFF. Full variable domain (remainder filled in from reference TRBV19 and TRBJ1-1): DGGITQSPKYLFRKEGQNVTLSCEQNLNHDAMYWYRQDPGQGLRLIYYSQIVNDFQKGDIAEGYSVSREKKESFPLTVTSAQKNPTAFYLCASTSHQLNTEAFFGQGTRLTVV.

V usage is TRBV19 and J usage is TRBJ2-2; D gene unclear. V was pared by 5 bases and J by 0 bases, with 10 bases between. The CDR3 is made up of 15 amino acids. Germline CDR1 reads LNHDA; CDR2 reads SQIVND (reference sequence). The CDR3 DNA is TGTGCCAGTAGTCCCGTTGATACGAACACCGGGGAGCTGTTTTTT. This encodes CASSPVDTNTGELFF.

This chain connects TRBV2 to TRBJ2-1, with a weak D call TRBD2 (5 bases). The CDR3 sequence is 14 residues long. V lost 2 bases, J lost 7 bases, and 12 bases lay in between. CDR1 and CDR2 (germline): SNHLY, FYNNEI. CDR3: CASSERTRSNEQFF. CDR3 in DNA: TGTGCCAGCAGTGAAAGGACTCGGAGTAATGAGCAGTTCTTC.

CDR3 protein: CASSPGQGFSPLHF. In DNA, the CDR3 is TGCGCCAGCAGCCCGGGACAGGGTTTTTCACCCCTCCACTTT. The chain carries TRBV5-1 and TRBJ1-6, with TRBD1 identical over 9 bases. CDR1 SGHRS and CDR2 YFSETQ come from the germline V gene. The CDR3 is made up of 14 amino acids. The ends lost 4 bases at V and 9 bases at J; junction bases unmatched: 5. The variable domain in full, completed from reference TRBV5-1 and TRBJ1-6, reads KAGVTQTPRYLIKTRGQQVTLSCSPISGHRSVSWYQQTPGQGLQFLFEYFSETQRNKGNFPGRFSGRQFSNSRSEMNVSTLELGDSALYLCASSPGQGFSPLHFGNGTRLTVT.

The genes are TRBV14 and TRBJ1-1; D remains unclear. Germline values: CDR1 SGHDN, CDR2 FVKESK. This CDR3 has 16 residues. The germline V and J ends were trimmed by 4 bases and 7 bases, with 22 bases remaining between them. The CDR3 here is CASSLRLGPPDHEAFF. The CDR3 coding sequence is TGTGCCAGCAGCCTTCGCCTCGGGCCACCCGACCATGAAGCTTTCTTT.

The CDR3 DNA follows: TGTGCCAGTAGGACGACAGGGAGCTCCTACGAGCAGTACTTC. Its protein product is CASRTTGSSYEQYF. The chain employs TRBV19 and TRBJ2-7; the match to TRBD1 covers 7 bases. The V and J ends lost 6 bases and 0 bases, in that order; junction bases with no gene match: 5. The germline V gene has CDR1 LNHDA and CDR2 SQIVND (reference sequence). The length of the CDR3 is 14 residues.

The chain uses TRBV7-3 and TRBJ2-7; no clear D. CDR1 is SGHTA, CDR2 FQGTGA, per germline. The ends were cut back, 5 bases at V and 3 bases at J, with 11 bases in the middle. CDR3 length: 13 residues. CDR3 DNA sequence: TGTGCCAGCAGCCCCGGCCCCGGCTACGAGCAGTACTTC. Its protein is CASSPGPGYEQYF.

This clone was counted a single time. V and J are TRBV28 and TRBJ1-6; D perhaps matches TRBD1 (5 bases). CDR1 and CDR2 from the germline V gene are MDHEN and SYDVKM. The CDR3 consists of 13 residues. Trimming took off 10 bases at V and 6 bases at J, with 13 bases between the two ends. The CDR3 spells CATSGTVNSPLHF. CDR3 nucleotides: TGTGCCACCTCCGGGACGGTTAATTCACCCCTCCACTTT. Full variable domain (outside the CDR3, taken from reference TRBV28 and TRBJ1-6): DVKVTQSSRYLVKRTGEKVFLECVQDMDHENMFWYRQDPGLGLRLIYFSYDVKMKEKGDIPEGYSVSREKKERFSLILESASTNQTSMYLCATSGTVNSPLHFGNGTRLTVT.